This TCR beta chain derives from a study of cytomegalovirus exposure and HLA in healthy donors. 13 Jbeta primers and 60 Vbeta primers were used for the PCR. Sequenced by immunoSEQ multiplex PCR; TCRdb stores in-frame clones only, minus some. The data hold about 97,000 clones, with around 72% observed a single time. With 2 bases clipped from V and 1 base from J, the junction kept 1 base outside the gene matches. CDR3 length: 15 amino acids. Per germline, CDR1 MNHNY and CDR2 SVGAGI (reference sequence). The sequenced material came from PBMCs. The source of this sequence is a middle-aged man in good health and CMV-seronegative. The J gene is TRBJ1-5, the V gene TRBV6-6, with 8 positions matching TRBD1. CDR3 coding DNA: TGTGCCAGCAGTTACCGGACAGGGAGCAATCAGCCCCAGCATTTT. Its protein is CASSYRTGSNQPQHF.